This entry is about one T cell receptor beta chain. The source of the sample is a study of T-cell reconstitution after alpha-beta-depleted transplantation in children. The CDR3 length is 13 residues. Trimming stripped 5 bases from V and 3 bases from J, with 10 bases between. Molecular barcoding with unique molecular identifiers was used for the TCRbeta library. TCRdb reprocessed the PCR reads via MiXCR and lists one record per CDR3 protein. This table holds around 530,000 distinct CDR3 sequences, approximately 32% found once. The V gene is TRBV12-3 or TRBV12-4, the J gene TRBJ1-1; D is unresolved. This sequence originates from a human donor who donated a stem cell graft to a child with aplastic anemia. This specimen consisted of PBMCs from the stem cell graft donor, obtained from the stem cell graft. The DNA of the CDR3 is TGTGCCAGCAGTCGGCAGCGGTACACTGAAGCTTTCTTT. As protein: CASSRQRYTEAFF.